What follows are 15 T cell receptor beta chains derived from one specimen sequenced in a study. Using its own MiXCR run on the 5' RACE reads, TCRdb lists one record per CDR3 protein. Counted here are over 10,000 distinct CDR3 sequences, more than 20% occurring once; the ten biggest clones make up 2.5% to 3.5%. Material for sequencing was naive CD4+ T cells sorted from blood. Indicated subset: naive CD4+ T cells, CD4+CD45RA+CD25-. The origin of the receptors is a female donor with breast cancer.

This clonotype is medium-sized by share. CDR3 nucleotides: TGCAGTGCTAATAGTGGGGAGGGGCCCTCCTACAATGAGCAGTTCTTC. It is translated as CSANSGEGPSYNEQFF. The chain joins TRBV20-1 to TRBJ2-1; 7 bases are shared with TRBD2. Germline values: CDR1 DFQATT, CDR2 SNEGSKA (reference sequence). The CDR3 spans 16 residues. V dropped 4 bases and J dropped 0; count of bases not matched to a gene: 9.

Note on this clonotype: No conserved phenylalanine or tryptophan ends this CDR3, so it is likely a read error. No DNA is shown, since the ends of the CDR3 on it are uncertain; the CDR3 is the one TCRdb lists. This CDR3 is CATSDQGRYTEASS. The V gene is TRBV24-1, the J gene TRBJ1-1; TRBD1 is the table's D call and was not checked against the DNA. Germline CDR1 and CDR2: KGHDR and SFDVKD. The CDR3 length equals 14 residues, ends included.

For this clonotype: A much larger clone lies a single base off, so this may be a read error. This chain uses TRBV6-5 with TRBJ2-7; 7 bases align to TRBD2. There are 15 residues in the CDR3. Trimming took 5 bases from V and 2 from J; bases not matched to a gene: 9. Per germline, CDR1 MNHEY and CDR2 SVGAGI. The CDR3 loop reads CASSKGGSRTYEQYF. The DNA of the CDR3 is TGTGCCAGCAGTAAGGGCGGGAGTAGGACCTACGAGCAGTACTTC.

Here the CDR3 reads CASNPSGQGFLETQYF. The CDR3, as DNA: TGTGCCAGCAACCCTTCTGGACAGGGGTTTTTGGAGACCCAGTACTTC. The rearrangement links TRBV5-5 to TRBJ2-5; 9 positions match TRBD1. Germline lookup yields CDR1 SGHKS and CDR2 YYEKEE (reference sequence). CDR3 size: 16 residues. With 6 bases clipped from V and 5 bases from J, the junction kept 14 bases outside the gene matches. Full variable domain (rest looked up from reference TRBV5-5 and TRBJ2-5): DAGVTQSPTHLIKTRGQQVTLRCSPISGHKSVSWYQQVLGQGPQFIFQYYEKEERGRGNFPDRFSARQFPNYSSELNVNALLLGDSALYLCASNPSGQGFLETQYFGPGTRLLVL.

This clonotype was picked up a small number of times. J is TRBJ2-1 and V is TRBV2; 7 bases align to TRBD2. Germline CDR1 reads SNHLY; CDR2 reads FYNNEI. V lost 10 bases to trimming and J lost 6 bases; unmatched junction nucleotides: 21. CDR3 length: 17 residues. The CDR3 loop is CATILGGEDKQSNEQFF. The CDR3 DNA is TGTGCCACCATCCTGGGGGGGGAAGACAAGCAGTCCAATGAGCAGTTCTTC.

By sample fraction, this clonotype is medium-sized. The genes are TRBV10-3 and TRBJ1-5; unclear D gene. The germline gives CDR1 ENHRY, CDR2 SYGVKD. Trimming took off 3 bases at V and 4 bases at J, with 16 bases between the two ends. The CDR3 consists of 16 residues. The CDR3 coding sequence is TGTGCCATCAGTGAAGGCGGAGACCCAGGAAATCAGCCCCAGCATTTT. Translated: CAISEGGDPGNQPQHF.

In the case of this clonotype: Likely a read error: the CDR3 ends without its conserved phenylalanine or tryptophan. The gene calls are TRBV20-1 and TRBJ2-7, with TRBD2 matching over 8 bases. Germline values: CDR1 DFQATT, CDR2 SNEGSKA (reference sequence). J lost 4 bases, V lost 0 bases, and 8 bases had no gene match. There are 15 residues in the CDR3. The CDR3 coding sequence is TGCAGTGCTAGAGATTCGAGCGGGAGCTCATACGAGCAGTACCTC. Its protein product is CSARDSSGSSYEQYL.

As regards this clonotype: The missing conserved phenylalanine or tryptophan at the end of this CDR3 makes a read error likely. This chain uses TRBV2 with TRBJ1-1; D gene ambiguous. The germline CDR1 and CDR2 sequences are SNHLY and FYNNEI. The CDR3 runs 13 residues. CDR3 bases: TGTGCCAGCAGTGACTTCCTAAACACTGTAGCTTTCCTT. Protein: CASSDFLNTVAFL.

This clonotype was seen ten or more times. The gene calls are TRBV5-1 and TRBJ1-1, with D possibly being TRBD1 (5 bases). Germline V gives CDR1 SGHRS, CDR2 YFSETQ. This CDR3 region has 16 residues. The V end was cut by 0 bases, the J end by 4 bases, with 16 bases between. The CDR3 region is CASSLGLAGRGTEAFF. Written as DNA, the CDR3 is TGCGCCAGCAGCTTGGGGTTGGCAGGGCGAGGCACTGAAGCTTTCTTT.

This clonotype was observed a handful of times. A much larger clone lies one base from this, so it may be a read error. V is TRBV4-1 and J is TRBJ2-7; D is ambiguous. CDR3 length: 14 residues. Deletions cut 4 bases from V and 4 bases from J, with 14 bases between. In germline, CDR1 is MGHRA, CDR2 YSYEKL. CDR3 region: CASSRLGREYEQYF. The CDR3 DNA is TGCGCCAGCAGCCGCTTAGGGCGAGAGTACGAGCAGTACTTC.

As to this clonotype: A single base separates this from a much larger clone, so it may be a read error. The genes are TRBV20-1 and TRBJ1-2; D possibly corresponds to TRBD1 (5 bases). The V and J ends lost 5 bases and 12 bases respectively, with 19 bases between them. Germline V gene lookup returns CDR1 DFQATT and CDR2 SNEGSKA (reference sequence). This CDR3 is 12 amino acids long. The CDR3 DNA reads as TGCAGTGCTCTCCTTGGAGGGAGGGGCAACACCTTC. This translates into CSALLGGRGNTF.

V usage is TRBV2 and J usage is TRBJ2-5; 8 bases line up with TRBD2. V trimming: 7 bases; J trimming: 5 bases; junction bases outside the gene matches: 3. This CDR3 region has 12 residues. Germline V lookup: CDR1 SNHLY, CDR2 FYNNEI. CDR3 in amino acids: CASIRGGETQYF. Here the CDR3 DNA reads TGTGCCAGCATTCGGGGGGGCGAGACCCAGTACTTC. The full variable domain, completed using reference TRBV2 and TRBJ2-5, is EPEVTQTPSHQVTQMGQEVILRCVPISNHLYFYWYRQILGQKVEFLVSFYNNEISEKSEIFDDQFSVERPDGSNFTLKIRSTKLEDSAMYFCASIRGGETQYFGPGTRLLVL.

The chain recombines TRBV5-1 with TRBJ1-1; no clear D. V lost 2 bases and J lost 4, with 12 bases in between. The CDR3 extends over 14 amino acids. Germline CDR1 is SGHRS and CDR2 is YFSETQ. The DNA of the CDR3 is TGCGCCAGCAGCTTTACACCGGGGTTCACTGAAGCTTTCTTT. Protein product: CASSFTPGFTEAFF.

Turning to this clonotype: This sequence may be a read error, since a much larger clone differs from it by one base. V usage is TRBV12-3 or TRBV12-4 and J usage is TRBJ2-7; D may be TRBD1 or TRBD2 (6 bases each). This CDR3 is built from 14 residues. Between the trimmed V and J ends, which lost 8 bases and 5 bases, there was a span of 19 bases. CDR3 in amino acids: CASHRGGTWNEQYF. Here the CDR3 DNA reads TGTGCCAGCCACCGGGGCGGGACATGGAACGAGCAGTACTTC.

This clonotype was seen at least ten times. The CDR3 coding sequence is TGTGCCAGCAGCCCGGGCCCGGCGAGCACTGAAGCTTTCTTT. This gives the protein CASSPGPASTEAFF. This rearrangement joins TRBV11-2 to TRBJ1-1; D call uncertain. There are 14 residues in the CDR3. CDR1 is SGHAT, CDR2 FQNNGV, per germline. The V gene lost 5 bases and the J gene lost 4 bases, with 14 bases spanning the gap.